Listed below are T cell receptor beta chains from one sample, sequenced in a study of OX40 agonist ivuxolimab in advanced cancers. The table came from immunoSEQ multiplex PCR; TCRdb's copy has only in-frame clones and leaves some out. The sample consists of more than 50,000 clones, 75% to 90% of them appearing once. The sample in question was CD4+ or CD8+ T cells sorted from blood, obtained in a trial of the OX40 agonist ivuxolimab. The receptors shown here come from an adult with an advanced solid tumor such as melanoma, head and neck, liver or kidney cancer. The CDR3 runs from the conserved cysteine through the conserved F or W. The D gene is left open where the match is weak. Clone size appears in some rows only: once, few, many, or a class for an expanded clone.

CDR3 | DNA | V | size | D | J
CASSGLAGSKEQFF | TGCGCCAGCAGTGGACTAGCGGGATCGAAAGAGCAGTTCTTC | TRBV10-1 | once | TRBD2 | TRBJ2-1
CASSLFGQTFYGYTF | TGTGCCAGCAGTCTCTTCGGACAGACCTTCTATGGCTACACCTTC | TRBV28 | NA | NA | TRBJ1-2
CSVAAAGGIEAFF | TGCAGCGTAGCAGCCGCGGGGGGGATTGAAGCTTTCTTT | TRBV29-1 | NA | NA | TRBJ1-1
CASSLGTSGFINTQYF | TGCGCCAGCAGCTTGGGCACTAGCGGTTTTATCAATACGCAGTATTTT | TRBV5-1 | NA | TRBD2 | TRBJ2-3
CASTLSGLAGTTQYF | TGTGCCAGCACCCTGAGTGGACTAGCGGGAACTACGCAGTATTTT | TRBV27 | NA | TRBD2 | TRBJ2-3
CATRQGDQPQHF | TGTGCCACCAGACAGGGGGACCAGCCCCAGCATTTT | TRBV10-3 | once | TRBD1 | TRBJ1-5
CASSPAGSGNTIYF | TGTGCCAGCAGTCCCGCAGGTTCGGGAAACACCATATATTTT | TRBV28 | NA | NA | TRBJ1-3
CASRKTGGSYNEQFF | TGTGCCAGTAGGAAAACAGGGGGATCCTACAATGAGCAGTTCTTC | TRBV19 | NA | TRBD1 | TRBJ2-1
CASSIDPSSGTSGRVYNEQFF | TGTGCCAGTAGTATAGACCCCTCGTCCGGGACTAGCGGGAGGGTTTACAATGAGCAGTTCTTC | TRBV19 | NA | TRBD2 | TRBJ2-1
CASSPTGQSYEQYF | TGTGCCAGCAGCCCGACGGGACAGTCCTACGAGCAGTACTTC | TRBV7-3 | NA | TRBD1 | TRBJ2-7
CASSLYGTAGHNSPLHF | TGTGCCAGCAGTTTATATGGGACAGCCGGGCATAATTCACCCCTCCACTTT | TRBV27 | NA | TRBD1 | TRBJ1-6
CASSTYTGELFF | TGTGCCAGCAGTACCTACACCGGGGAGCTGTTTTTT | TRBV6-1 | few | NA | TRBJ2-2
CASVGLADSGNTIYF | TGTGCCAGCGTTGGGTTGGCGGACTCTGGAAACACCATATATTTT | TRBV7-8 | NA | NA | TRBJ1-3
CASSPGTSMREQYF | TGTGCCAGCAGTCCCGGGACTAGCATGCGCGAGCAGTACTTC | TRBV5-4 | NA | TRBD2 | TRBJ2-7
CASSLRGANEQFF | TGCGCCAGCAGCCTTCGGGGGGCCAATGAGCAGTTCTTC | TRBV5-1 | NA | NA | TRBJ2-1
CASSLVRATEETQYF | TGTGCCAGCAGCTTAGTCAGGGCAACCGAAGAGACCCAGTACTTC | TRBV7-9 | once | NA | TRBJ2-5
CASSARDRGNQPQHF | TGTGCCAGCAGTGCTCGGGACAGGGGTAATCAGCCCCAGCATTTT | TRBV2 | NA | TRBD1 | TRBJ1-5
CASAMSSNQPQHF | TGTGCCAGCGCTATGTCCAGCAATCAGCCCCAGCATTTT | TRBV6-6 | NA | NA | TRBJ1-5
CAWSVRDRGRWMNTEAFF | TGTGCCTGGAGTGTTCGGGACAGGGGCCGGTGGATGAACACTGAAGCTTTCTTT | TRBV30 | NA | TRBD1 | TRBJ1-1
CASSMMGGGVSNQPQHF | TGTGCCAGTAGTATGATGGGGGGCGGCGTGAGCAATCAGCCCCAGCATTTT | TRBV19 | NA | NA | TRBJ1-5
CASSLGGRVTEAFF | TGTGCCAGCAGCTTAGGGGGGCGGGTCACTGAAGCTTTCTTT | TRBV7-2 | NA | NA | TRBJ1-1
CASSLGPLGQPQHF | TGTGCCAGCAGCTTGGGACCTCTGGGTCAGCCCCAGCATTTT | TRBV5-5 | few | NA | TRBJ1-5
CASSLGLGYEQYF | TGTGCCAGCAGCTTGGGACTCGGATACGAGCAGTACTTC | TRBV5-4 | NA | NA | TRBJ2-7
CASSSFLGVEFF | TGTGCCAGCAGCTCGTTCTTAGGGGTGGAGTTCTTC | TRBV7-2 | NA | NA | TRBJ2-1
CASSSPQGTSNTGELFF | TGTGCCAGTAGTAGCCCCCAAGGGACTAGTAACACCGGGGAGCTGTTTTTT | TRBV19 | NA | TRBD2 | TRBJ2-2
CASRESGGIGYTF | TGTGCCAGCAGGGAAAGCGGGGGGATCGGCTACACCTTC | TRBV6-4 | NA | NA | TRBJ1-2
CASRLNTEAFF | TGTGCCAGCAGGCTGAACACTGAAGCTTTCTTT | TRBV7-9 | NA | NA | TRBJ1-1
CASSLVPRGGTEAFF | TGTGCCAGCAGCTTGGTCCCCCGGGGTGGGACTGAAGCTTTCTTT | TRBV5-4 | medium-sized | NA | TRBJ1-1
CASSQVGAENQPQHF | TGTGCCAGCAGCCAAGTTGGGGCGGAGAATCAGCCCCAGCATTTT | TRBV4-2 | few | NA | TRBJ1-5
CASSDIRASNTGELFF | TGTGCCAGCTCAGATATCCGGGCTTCGAACACCGGGGAGCTGTTTTTT | TRBV18 | NA | NA | TRBJ2-2
CASSLHRIGALNYGYTF | TGTGCCAGCAGCCTCCACCGAATTGGGGCACTGAACTATGGCTACACCTTC | TRBV11-1 | NA | NA | TRBJ1-2
CASSKMEVAGGHYEQYF | TGTGCCAGCAGCAAAATGGAAGTAGCGGGAGGCCACTACGAGCAGTACTTC | TRBV21-1 | NA | NA | TRBJ2-7
CASSSPGYSNQPQHF | TGTGCCAGCAGCTCGCCGGGTTATAGCAATCAGCCCCAGCATTTT | TRBV5-6 | few | NA | TRBJ1-5
CASSLVLGGRETQYF | TGCGCCAGCAGCTTGGTATTGGGGGGCCGAGAGACCCAGTACTTC | TRBV5-1 | NA | NA | TRBJ2-5
CASSDSGDRDYGYTF | TGTGCCAGCAGTGACTCGGGGGACAGGGACTATGGCTACACCTTC | TRBV6-4 | once | TRBD1 | TRBJ1-2
CASSLSEKRDGYTF | TGTGCCAGCAGCTTATCCGAAAAAAGGGATGGCTACACCTTC | TRBV5-6 | NA | NA | TRBJ1-2
CASSQDYGHSYEQYF | TGTGCCAGCAGCCAAGATTACGGACATTCCTACGAGCAGTACTTC | TRBV4-2 | NA | NA | TRBJ2-7
CSAFGQGTGGGYTF | TGCAGCGCCTTCGGACAGGGTACGGGGGGTGGCTACACCTTC | TRBV29-1 | NA | TRBD1 | TRBJ1-2
CASSPLRVPPYEQYF | TGTGCCAGCAGCCCCCTCAGGGTACCTCCCTACGAGCAGTACTTC | TRBV14 | NA | NA | TRBJ2-7